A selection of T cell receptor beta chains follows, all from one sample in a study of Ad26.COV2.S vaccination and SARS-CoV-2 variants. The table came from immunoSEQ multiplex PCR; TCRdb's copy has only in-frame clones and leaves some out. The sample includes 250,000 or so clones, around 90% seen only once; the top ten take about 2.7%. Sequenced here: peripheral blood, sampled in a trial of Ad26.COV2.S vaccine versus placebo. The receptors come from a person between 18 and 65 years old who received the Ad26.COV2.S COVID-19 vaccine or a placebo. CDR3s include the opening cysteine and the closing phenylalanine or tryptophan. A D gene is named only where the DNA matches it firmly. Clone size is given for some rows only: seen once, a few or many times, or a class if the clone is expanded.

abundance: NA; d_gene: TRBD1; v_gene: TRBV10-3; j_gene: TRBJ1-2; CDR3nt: TGTGCCATCAGTGAGGGGACAGGGTTTAACTATGGCTACACCTTC; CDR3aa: CAISEGTGFNYGYTF
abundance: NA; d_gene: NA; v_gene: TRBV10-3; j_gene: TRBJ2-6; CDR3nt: TGTGCCATCAGGGCGGATATCTCTGGGGCCAACGTCCTGACTTTC; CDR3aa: CAIRADISGANVLTF
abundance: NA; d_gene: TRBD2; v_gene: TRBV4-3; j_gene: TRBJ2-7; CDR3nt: TGCGCCAGCAGCCAAGATAGACTAGCGGGGGCCGAGCAGTACTTC; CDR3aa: CASSQDRLAGAEQYF
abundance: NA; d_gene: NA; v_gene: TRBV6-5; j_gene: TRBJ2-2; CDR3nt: TGTGCCAGCAGCCAGGGGCCCGGGGAGCTGTTTTTT; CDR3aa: CASSQGPGELFF
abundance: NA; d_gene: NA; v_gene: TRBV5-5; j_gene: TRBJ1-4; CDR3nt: TGTGCCAGCAGCTTATTTCAGACAGACTCGAATGAAAAACTGTTTTTT; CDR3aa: CASSLFQTDSNEKLFF
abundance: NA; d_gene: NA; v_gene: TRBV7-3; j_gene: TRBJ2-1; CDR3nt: TGTGCCAGCGCAAAGGGGCGCCCGGGGATGGATGAGCAGTTCTTC; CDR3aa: CASAKGRPGMDEQFF
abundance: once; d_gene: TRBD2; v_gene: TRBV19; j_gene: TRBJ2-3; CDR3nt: TGTGCCAGTACCAGGACTAGCGGGAGCGTGGGGGATACGCAGTATTTT; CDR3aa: CASTRTSGSVGDTQYF
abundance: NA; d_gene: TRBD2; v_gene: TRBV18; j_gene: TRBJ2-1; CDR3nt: TGTGCCAGCTCACCCGGGACTAGCGGATTCAACAATGAGCAGTTCTTC; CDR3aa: CASSPGTSGFNNEQFF
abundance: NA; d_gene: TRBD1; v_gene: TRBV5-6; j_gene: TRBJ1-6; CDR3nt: TGTGCCAGCAGCTTGGGGGCAGGGGGGCGATCACCCCTCCACTTT; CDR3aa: CASSLGAGGRSPLHF
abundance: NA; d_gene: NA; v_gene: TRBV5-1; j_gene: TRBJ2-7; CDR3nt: TGCGCCAGCAGCCCCCTAAGCTCCTACGAGCAGTACTTC; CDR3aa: CASSPLSSYEQYF
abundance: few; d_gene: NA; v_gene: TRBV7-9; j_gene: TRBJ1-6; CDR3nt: TGTGCCAGCAGCCCAAGCGGGGGCGGTTCACCCCTCCACTTT; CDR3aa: CASSPSGGGSPLHF
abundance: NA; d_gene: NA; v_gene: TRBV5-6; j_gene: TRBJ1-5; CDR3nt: TGTGCCAGCAGCCGACAGAAAAATCAGCCCCAGCATTTT; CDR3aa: CASSRQKNQPQHF